Presented here are 15 T cell receptor beta chains from one specimen sequenced in a study of T cells in Graves' hyperthyroidism and ophthalmopathy. RNA transcripts gave rise to amplified TCR beta CDR3 regions. A first-round RT-PCR of the TCR CDR3 used the HTBI primer set. TCRdb re-called the multiplex PCR reads through MiXCR, storing one row per CDR3 protein. The sample shows about 570,000 distinct CDR3 sequences, more than 45% of them seen only once. Sequencing used peripheral blood or thyroid tissue (not recorded which). These TCRs come from an adult woman with Graves' disease, either hyperthyroidism or ophthalmopathy (not recorded which).

Ten or more counts support this clonotype. The chain carries TRBV2 and TRBJ2-7; no definite D call. Germline V gene lookup returns CDR1 SNHLY and CDR2 FYNNEI. V was trimmed by 7 bases and J by 2 bases, leaving 12 bases between them. This CDR3 is 13 amino acids long. The CDR3: CASIAEPTYEQYF. DNA for the CDR3: TGTGCCAGCATTGCGGAACCTACCTACGAGCAGTACTTC.

A few counts support this clonotype. This rearrangement joins TRBV10-3 to TRBJ2-2; TRBD1 agrees at 7 bases. Germline V gene data show CDR1 as ENHRY and CDR2 as SYGVKD. The CDR3 totals 15 residues. V lost 3 bases and J lost 6; bases outside the gene matches: 7. CDR3 sequence: CAISDETGIAGELFF. The DNA for the CDR3 is TGTGCCATCAGTGACGAGACAGGGATCGCCGGGGAGCTGTTTTTT.

The sample holds many counts of this clonotype. The chain employs TRBV2 and TRBJ2-7, with 8 bases identical to TRBD2. CDR3 length: 16 residues. After removal of 6 bases from V and 7 bases from J, the junction contained 17 bases not matched to a gene. From germline, CDR1 is SNHLY and CDR2 FYNNEI. CDR3 residues: CASSGGLAGVGAEQYF. CDR3 nucleotide sequence: TGTGCCAGCAGCGGGGGGCTAGCGGGCGTAGGAGCTGAGCAGTACTTC.

Many counts were recorded for this clonotype. The chain is built from TRBV30 and TRBJ2-7; D possibly corresponds to TRBD1 (7 bases). CDR1 is GTSNPN, CDR2 SVGIG, per germline (reference sequence). The CDR3 length is 12 residues. Trimming shortened V by 5 bases and J by 4 bases, and 12 bases separated the two germline ends. The CDR3 DNA sequence: TGTGCCTGGGAGACAGGGACTTACGAGCAGTACTTC. Protein: CAWETGTYEQYF.

This clonotype was counted at least ten times. The chain links TRBV28 to TRBJ2-7, with TRBD1 matching over 10 bases. The CDR3 runs to 15 residues. V lost 4 bases to trimming and J lost 1 base; unmatched junction nucleotides: 4. The germline V gene has CDR1 MDHEN and CDR2 SYDVKM. CDR3 sequence: CASSWDRGMSYEQYF. For the CDR3, the DNA is TGTGCCAGCAGTTGGGACAGGGGTATGTCCTACGAGCAGTACTTC. The entire variable domain, with the rest obtained from reference TRBV28 and TRBJ2-7, is as follows: DVKVTQSSRYLVKRTGEKVFLECVQDMDHENMFWYRQDPGLGLRLIYFSYDVKMKEKGDIPEGYSVSREKKERFSLILESASTNQTSMYLCASSWDRGMSYEQYFGPGTRLTVT.

This clonotype has more than one count but fewer than ten. The gene calls are TRBV12-3 or TRBV12-4 and TRBJ2-7, with D tentatively TRBD2 (5 bases). There are 17 residues in the CDR3. V lost 6 bases and J 0 bases, leaving 21 bases between the germline ends. The CDR3 region has the DNA TGTGCCAGCAGCCCACCTAGAGGGAGTTTCCGCTCCTACGAGCAGTACTTC. Translating gives CASSPPRGSFRSYEQYF.

Notes on this clonotype: This could be a read error, since a much larger clone is one nucleotide away. CDR3 amino acids: CASSEQGSSYEHYF. For the CDR3, the DNA is TGTGCCAGCAGTGAACAGGGTAGCTCCTACGAGCACTACTTC. The chain employs TRBV6-1 and TRBJ2-7, with D maybe TRBD1 (5 bases). Germline lookup yields CDR1 MNHNS and CDR2 SASEGT. The CDR3 is made up of 14 amino acids.

CDR3 DNA sequence: TGTGCCATCAGTAGGGACAGTCTAGTCTATGGCTACACCTTC. It is translated as CAISRDSLVYGYTF. The chain links TRBV10-3 to TRBJ1-2; TRBD1 agrees at 7 bases. The CDR3 contains 14 residues. CDR1 and CDR2 from the germline V gene are ENHRY and SYGVKD. The V gene end was trimmed by 5 bases and the J gene end by 4 bases; junction bases not matched to a gene: 7.

The gene calls are TRBV20-1 and TRBJ1-2; no definite D call. With 1 base removed from V and 2 bases from J, the gap between germline ends came to 8 bases. This CDR3 spans 13 amino acids. Germline values: CDR1 DFQATT, CDR2 SNEGSKA (reference sequence). CDR3 loop: CSARVLGNYGYTF. For the CDR3, the DNA is TGCAGTGCTAGAGTGCTAGGGAACTATGGCTACACCTTC.

This CDR3 reads CAISDRGSSPLHF. DNA of the CDR3: TGTGCCATCAGCGACAGGGGATCTTCACCCCTCCACTTT. V usage is TRBV10-3 and J usage is TRBJ1-6; 8 bases are shared with TRBD1. The CDR3 runs 13 residues. The germline V gene encodes CDR1 ENHRY and CDR2 SYGVKD. V shed 6 bases, J shed 9 bases, and the junction held 4 bases outside the gene matches.

This clonotype was observed at least ten times. The gene calls are TRBV6-6 and TRBJ1-5; perhaps TRBD1 as D (5 bases). The ends were cut back, 2 bases at V and 4 bases at J, with 18 bases in the middle. The CDR3 length is 17 residues. Germline CDR1 reads MNHNY; CDR2 reads SVGAGI (reference sequence). Here the CDR3 DNA reads TGTGCCAGCAGTTACCCGAGGAGGGGTCGAGGGAATCAGCCCCAGCATTTT. The encoded protein is CASSYPRRGRGNQPQHF.

CDR3 protein: CASRGTGDEQYF. The CDR3 region has the DNA TGTGCCAGCAGGGGGACAGGGGACGAGCAGTACTTC. This chain connects TRBV12-3 or TRBV12-4 to TRBJ2-7; 10 nucleotides match TRBD1. The V and J ends lost 6 bases and 5 bases, in that order; junction bases with no gene match: 1. The CDR3 has 12 amino acids.

This clonotype is labeled as medium-sized. V gene TRBV10-3 combines with J gene TRBJ1-4; D is possibly TRBD1 (6 bases). The germline V gene encodes CDR1 ENHRY and CDR2 SYGVKD. The CDR3 length is 15 residues. Trimming cost V 3 bases and J 0 bases, with 8 bases left between them. The CDR3 protein is CAISDHRATNEKLFF. As DNA, the CDR3 is TGTGCCATCAGTGATCACAGGGCAACTAATGAAAAACTGTTTTTT.

Worth noting for this clonotype: A much larger clone differs by one base, so this may be a read error. This chain uses TRBV11-2 with TRBJ2-6, with 7 bases fitting TRBD1. Germline trimming cut 6 bases from V and 0 bases from J; bases unmatched to any gene: 5. The germline CDR1 and CDR2 sequences are SGHAT and FQNNGV. This CDR3 has 16 amino acids. Here the CDR3 reads CASRRNRGSGANVLTF. The CDR3 DNA reads TGTGCCAGCAGAAGAAACAGGGGCTCTGGGGCCAACGTCCTGACTTTC.

V is TRBV4-1 and J is TRBJ2-5; D might be TRBD2 (6 bases). CDR1 and CDR2 from the germline V gene are MGHRA and YSYEKL. The CDR3 consists of 13 residues. V lost 4 bases, J lost 5 bases, and 11 bases lay in between. The CDR3 coding sequence is TGCGCCAGCAGCCTGGCTAGCGTCGAGACCCAGTACTTC. Protein product: CASSLASVETQYF.